The 25 T cell receptor beta chains in this list originate from one sample, sequenced in a study of OX40 agonist ivuxolimab in advanced cancers. Method: immunoSEQ multiplex PCR; TCRdb's copy keeps in-frame clones and lacks some. Of about 88,000 clones listed, approximately 90% are singletons. Sequences were derived from CD4+ or CD8+ T cells sorted from blood, sampled in a trial of the OX40 agonist ivuxolimab. All receptors come from an adult with an advanced solid tumor such as melanoma, head and neck, liver or kidney cancer.

V usage is TRBV2 and J usage is TRBJ1-5; the match to TRBD1 covers 8 bases. Unmatched junction bases numbered 7, after V lost 7 bases and J lost 2 bases. The CDR3 totals 15 residues. Germline assignment: CDR1 SNHLY and CDR2 FYNNEI. CDR3 nucleotides: TGTGCCAGCACTTCAGGGGGCTCGGGCAATCAGCCCCAGCATTTT. It yields the protein CASTSGGSGNQPQHF.

The chain carries TRBV6-5 and TRBJ1-4; a possible D gene is TRBD1 (6 bases). The CDR3 is 13 residues long. Germline V gene sequence: CDR1 MNHEY, CDR2 SVGAGI. Between the trimmed V and J ends, which lost 2 bases and 7 bases, there was a span of 8 bases. The CDR3 DNA reads as TGTGCCAGCAGTTACGGACAGTCTGAAAAACTGTTTTTT. This gives the protein CASSYGQSEKLFF.

The rearrangement uses TRBV15 and TRBJ2-5; 7 nucleotides align to TRBD1. The junction had 12 bases not matched to a gene; V was cut back by 0 bases and J by 5 bases. Germline V CDR1 and CDR2: LNHNV, YYDKDF (reference sequence). The CDR3 loop spans 17 amino acids. For the CDR3, the DNA is TGTGCCACCAGCAGAGATCGACAGGGAATTATGGGCGAGACCCAGTACTTC. This codes for CATSRDRQGIMGETQYF.

This sequence joins TRBV27 and TRBJ1-4, with TRBD1 identical over 9 bases. CDR1 MNHEY and CDR2 SMNVEV come from the germline V gene (reference sequence). Trimming removed 2 bases from V and 5 bases from J; junction bases left unmatched: 3. This CDR3 contains 15 residues. The CDR3 nucleotides are TGTGCCAGCAGTTTAAAAGGGACAGGGAATGAAAAACTGTTTTTT. Translating gives CASSLKGTGNEKLFF.

This clone was detected only once. The chain has TRBV4-1 and TRBJ1-5; D might be TRBD1 (5 bases). The CDR3 is 20 amino acids. V lost 0 bases to trimming and J lost 1 base, with 22 bases between them. Germline-derived CDR1 and CDR2 are MGHRA and YSYEKL. The CDR3 DNA reads TGCGCCAGCAGCCAAGATCCTGTTCAGACCGGGACCCGAAGCAATCAGCCCCAGCATTTT. This sequence encodes CASSQDPVQTGTRSNQPQHF.

This clone was counted only a few times. The rearrangement joins TRBV19 to TRBJ1-1, with TRBD1 matching 11 bases. Germline loops: CDR1 LNHDA, CDR2 SQIVND (reference sequence). The length of the CDR3 is 15 residues. Unmatched junction bases numbered 6, after V lost 8 bases and J lost 1 base. CDR3 loop: CASRDRGDSNTEAFF. CDR3 DNA sequence: TGTGCCAGTCGGGACAGGGGGGATTCGAACACTGAAGCTTTCTTT.

A remark on this clone: A much larger clone differs from this one at a single base, so this may be a read error. The J gene is TRBJ2-7, the V gene TRBV11-3; D remains unclear. The CDR3 loop spans 11 amino acids. Germline loops: CDR1 SGHNT, CDR2 YENEEA. Trimming stripped 4 bases from V and 2 bases from J, with 3 bases between. CDR3 in DNA: TGTGCCAGCAGCTCCGCCTACGAGCAGTACTTC. Translation gives CASSSAYEQYF.

The rearrangement joins TRBV5-1 to TRBJ2-7; D might be TRBD1 or TRBD2, each matching 6 bases. The ends were cut back, 0 bases at V and 4 bases at J, with 11 bases in the middle. Germline CDR1 SGHRS, CDR2 YFSETQ. This CDR3 region has 14 residues. The chain's CDR3 is CASSLDGGNYEQYF. The CDR3 bases are TGCGCCAGCAGCTTGGACGGGGGCAATTACGAGCAGTACTTC.

This clone was observed a single time. The chain combines TRBV5-4 with TRBJ2-3, with 8 bases matching TRBD2. The CDR3 length is 14 residues. The V segment lost 4 bases and the J segment 1 base; nucleotides outside the gene matches: 2. The V gene's germline CDR1 is SGHNT and CDR2 YYREEE (reference sequence). Here the CDR3 DNA reads TGTGCCAGCAGCACTAGCGGAGGCACAGATACGCAGTATTTT. It yields the protein CASSTSGGTDTQYF.

The chain employs TRBV19 and TRBJ2-3; possible D gene TRBD2, 6 bases. Germline V gives CDR1 LNHDA, CDR2 SQIVND (reference sequence). There are 16 residues in the CDR3. V lost 2 bases to trimming and J lost 1 base, with 13 bases between them. The chain's CDR3 is CASSIPGRRGTDTQYF. The CDR3 DNA sequence: TGTGCCAGTAGTATACCCGGAAGGAGGGGCACAGATACGCAGTATTTT.

The rearrangement joins TRBV7-2 to TRBJ2-3; D unresolved. The CDR3 sequence is 14 residues long. The germline CDR1 and CDR2 sequences are SGHTA and FQGNSA. Trimming took 0 bases from V and 2 from J, leaving 6 bases between them. Here the CDR3 reads CASSLAGPTDTQYF. The CDR3 nucleotides are TGTGCCAGCAGCTTAGCGGGCCCCACAGATACGCAGTATTTT.

The chain recombines TRBV7-2 with TRBJ1-5; D gene ambiguous. This CDR3 contains 13 residues. Germline loops: CDR1 SGHTA, CDR2 FQGNSA. V was clipped by 1 base and J by 4 bases, with 5 bases between them. The CDR3 coding sequence is TGTGCCAGCAGCTTAGGACGGAATCAGCCCCAGCATTTT. Translated, it gives CASSLGRNQPQHF.

CDR3: CASSPVGLAKNTGELFF. The CDR3 DNA reads as TGTGCCAGCTCACCTGTGGGGCTAGCGAAGAACACCGGGGAGCTGTTTTTT. This chain joins TRBV18 and TRBJ2-2, with a weak D call TRBD2 (6 bases). This CDR3 is 17 amino acids long. Trimming removed 3 bases from V and 1 base from J, with 15 bases in between. Germline V CDR1 and CDR2: KGHSH, LQKENI.

The gene calls are TRBV6-1 and TRBJ2-7, with TRBD1 identical over 9 bases. V trimming: 5 bases; J trimming: 0 bases; junction bases outside the gene matches: 5. Germline CDR1 reads MNHNS; CDR2 reads SASEGT. CDR3 size: 15 residues. The CDR3 DNA reads as TGTGCCAGCAGTAGGGGGACAGGGACCTCCTACGAGCAGTACTTC. Translating gives CASSRGTGTSYEQYF.

The chain links TRBV9 to TRBJ2-1; TRBD2 matches 12 bases. The CDR3 is made up of 15 amino acids. Germline lookup yields CDR1 SGDLS and CDR2 YYNGEE. With 3 bases clipped from V and 8 bases from J, the junction kept 6 bases outside the gene matches. CDR3 in DNA: TGTGCCAGCAGCGCTCTAGCGGGGGGGCCATATGAGCAGTTCTTC. It is translated as CASSALAGGPYEQFF.

The V call is TRBV5-1, the J call TRBJ2-3, with TRBD2 identical over 11 bases. This CDR3 spans 17 amino acids. With 0 bases clipped from V and 0 bases from J, the junction kept 3 bases outside the gene matches. Per the germline V gene, CDR1 is SGHRS and CDR2 is YFSETQ. The CDR3 region has the DNA TGCGCCAGCAGCTTGGAGGGACTAGCGGCTAGCACAGATACGCAGTATTTT. Protein product: CASSLEGLAASTDTQYF.

V is TRBV19 and J is TRBJ1-3; D unresolved. Trimming took off 3 bases at V and 0 bases at J, with 9 bases between the two ends. Germline values: CDR1 LNHDA, CDR2 SQIVND (reference sequence). The CDR3 has 15 amino acids. In DNA, the CDR3 is TGTGCCAGTAGTATGCAATCGATCTCTGGAAACACCATATATTTT. Its translation is CASSMQSISGNTIYF.

This clone came up once. J is TRBJ2-1 and V is TRBV5-5; 7 nucleotides align to TRBD1. Germline CDR1 is SGHKS and CDR2 is YYEKEE (reference sequence). V was clipped by 4 bases and J by 2 bases; unmatched bases: 3. This CDR3 has 14 amino acids. DNA of the CDR3: TGTGCCAGCAGCCTAGGGACAGCCTACAATGAGCAGTTCTTC. Translating gives CASSLGTAYNEQFF. Using reference TRBV5-5 and TRBJ2-1 for the parts outside the CDR3, the full variable domain is DAGVTQSPTHLIKTRGQQVTLRCSPISGHKSVSWYQQVLGQGPQFIFQYYEKEERGRGNFPDRFSARQFPNYSSELNVNALLLGDSALYLCASSLGTAYNEQFFGPGTRLTVL.

The rearrangement links TRBV6-6 to TRBJ1-2; TRBD1 agrees at 7 bases. The length of the CDR3 is 16 residues. Germline trimming cut 0 bases from V and 4 bases from J; bases unmatched to any gene: 8. Germline CDR1 MNHNY, CDR2 SVGAGI (reference sequence). The CDR3, as DNA: TGTGCCAGCAGTTACTCTCGGGACAGCCCCTCCTATGGCTACACCTTC. As protein: CASSYSRDSPSYGYTF.

The V gene is TRBV6-1, the J gene TRBJ2-5, with D perhaps matching TRBD1 or TRBD2 (5 bases each). Trimming pared 0 bases from V and 5 bases from J, leaving 22 bases between. CDR1 and CDR2 (germline): MNHNS, SASEGT. The length of the CDR3 is 18 residues. The CDR3 sequence: CASSEAGSVGGRWETQYF. The CDR3 bases are TGTGCCAGCAGTGAAGCGGGATCCGTTGGGGGACGGTGGGAGACCCAGTACTTC.

The chain is built from TRBV2 and TRBJ1-1; TRBD1 aligns across 8 bases. V was clipped by 6 bases and J by 3 bases; unmatched bases: 18. Germline V gene lookup returns CDR1 SNHLY and CDR2 FYNNEI. The CDR3 totals 18 residues. As DNA, the CDR3 is TGTGCCAGCAGGGCCTTGGACAGGGTCGGGTCGGGGTACACTGAAGCTTTCTTT. It codes for CASRALDRVGSGYTEAFF.

The chain recombines TRBV25-1 with TRBJ1-1; D remains unclear. The CDR3 loop spans 12 amino acids. Germline CDR1 MGHDK, CDR2 SYGVNS. The V gene lost 6 bases and the J gene lost 3 bases, with 8 bases spanning the gap. CDR3 in DNA: TGTGCCAGCAGCATGGATTACACTGAAGCTTTCTTT. Residues: CASSMDYTEAFF.

The chain uses TRBV11-3 and TRBJ2-1, with TRBD2 matching over 9 bases. This CDR3 region has 16 residues. CDR1 and CDR2 (germline): SGHNT, YENEEA. The V and J ends lost 5 bases and 8 bases, in that order; junction bases with no gene match: 13. CDR3 in amino acids: CASSMGTSQSLDEQFF. CDR3 DNA: TGTGCCAGCAGCATGGGGACTAGCCAAAGTTTAGATGAGCAGTTCTTC. Looking up the rest from reference TRBV11-3 and TRBJ2-1 gives the full variable domain: EAGVVQSPRYKIIEKKQPVAFWCNPISGHNTLYWYLQNLGQGPELLIRYENEEAVDDSQLPKDRFSAERLKGVDSTLKIQPAELGDSAVYLCASSMGTSQSLDEQFFGPGTRLTVL.

The chain links TRBV7-8 to TRBJ2-1; D might be TRBD2 (6 bases). The CDR3 runs to 17 residues. V dropped 0 bases and J dropped 2 bases, with 14 bases sitting between them. Per germline, CDR1 SGHVS and CDR2 FQNEAQ. CDR3 sequence reads: CASSLAGTSTAYNEQFF. The CDR3 DNA reads as TGTGCCAGCAGCTTAGCGGGGACTTCTACCGCCTACAATGAGCAGTTCTTC.

This CDR3 reads CASSASGGRGTEAFF. The CDR3 coding sequence is TGTGCCAGCAGTGCCTCAGGGGGCCGCGGCACTGAAGCTTTCTTT. The gene calls are TRBV6-1 and TRBJ1-1, with 8 bases lining up with TRBD1. The CDR3 runs to 15 residues. Germline V gene sequence: CDR1 MNHNS, CDR2 SASEGT. V was clipped by 4 bases and J by 4 bases; unmatched bases: 8.